The clone carrying this TCR beta chain came up a few times. Antigen unknown. The study tagged each TCR cDNA molecule with a unique molecular identifier. TCRdb redid the calling of the 5' RACE reads with MiXCR, one entry per CDR3 protein. In the table there are about 120,000 distinct CDR3 sequences, about 12% of which are singletons. Specified time point: blood at routine non-recurrence follow-up after resection. The study sequenced unsorted whole RNA from tumor, nontumor lung or frozen PBMC. The CDR3 covers 10 residues. Germline CDR1 and CDR2: DFQATT and SNEGSKA (reference sequence). The germline V and J ends were trimmed by 2 bases and 5 bases, with 1 base remaining between them. This sample was taken from a study of spatial heterogeneity in lung cancer. At the level of the study: Around 25 months after resection was the median timing of the follow-up PBMC samples, which were sequenced when available. Sequencing consistently turned up more beta-chain sequences than alpha-chain sequences.

Study-level findings and limits: Among blood samples, ubiquitous expanded tumor TCRs appeared more at resection than at follow-up.

The TCR was taken from a male donor with early-stage non-small cell lung cancer. This sample comprised PBMCs, obtained at follow-up. J is TRBJ2-1 and V is TRBV20-1; no firm D call. CDR3 protein: CSARHNEQFF. The CDR3 DNA follows: TGCAGTGCTAGACACAATGAGCAGTTCTTC.